This T cell receptor (beta chain) was sequenced during a study of tumor and adjacent non-tumor tissue in lung cancer. This sample's RNA came from whole unsorted tissue. Distant lung tissue was collected more than 3 cm away from the tumor edge. TCRbeta libraries were built with three rounds of nested PCR, modified from ARM-PCR. A single record per CDR3 protein comes from TCRdb applying MiXCR to the multiplex PCR reads. Of around 80,000 distinct CDR3 sequences in the sample, over 60% are singletons; the top ten hold around 40%. In regard to this clonotype: The antigen remains unidentified. Given a much more abundant clone one base away, this may be a read error.

CDR3 length equals 15 residues. Germline V gives CDR1 MGHRA, CDR2 YSYEKL. Study findings and constraints: Compared with tumor, normal lung showed significantly lower TCR diversity.

The source of this sequence is a man aged 65-85 years with non-small cell lung cancer. This chain uses TRBV4-1 with TRBJ2-5; D is perhaps TRBD1 (5 bases). What was sequenced was distant non-tumor lung tissue. The CDR3 DNA reads as TGCGCCAGCAGCCAAGACCCGCTGGGGCAAGAGACCCAGAACTTC. It yields the protein CASSQDPLGQETQNF.